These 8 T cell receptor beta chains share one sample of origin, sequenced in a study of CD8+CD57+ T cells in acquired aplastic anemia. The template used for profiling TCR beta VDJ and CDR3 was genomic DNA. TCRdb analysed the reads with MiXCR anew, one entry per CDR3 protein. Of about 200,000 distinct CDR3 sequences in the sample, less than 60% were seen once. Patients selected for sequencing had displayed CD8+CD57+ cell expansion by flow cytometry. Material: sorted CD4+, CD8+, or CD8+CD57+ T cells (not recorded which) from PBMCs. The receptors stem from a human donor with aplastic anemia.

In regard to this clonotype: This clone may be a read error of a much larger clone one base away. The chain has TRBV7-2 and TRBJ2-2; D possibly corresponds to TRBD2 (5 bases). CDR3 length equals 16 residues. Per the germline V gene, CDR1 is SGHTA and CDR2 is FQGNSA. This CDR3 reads CASRLNPGPNTGEPFF. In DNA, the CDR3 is TGTGCCAGCAGATTAAATCCGGGCCCTAACACCGGGGAGCCGTTTTTT.

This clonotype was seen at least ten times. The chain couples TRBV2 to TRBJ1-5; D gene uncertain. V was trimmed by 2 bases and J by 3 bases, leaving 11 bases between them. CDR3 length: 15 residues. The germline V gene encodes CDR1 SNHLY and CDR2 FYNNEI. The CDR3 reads CASSERRRVNQPQHF. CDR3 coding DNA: TGTGCCAGCAGTGAAAGGCGGAGGGTCAATCAGCCCCAGCATTTT.

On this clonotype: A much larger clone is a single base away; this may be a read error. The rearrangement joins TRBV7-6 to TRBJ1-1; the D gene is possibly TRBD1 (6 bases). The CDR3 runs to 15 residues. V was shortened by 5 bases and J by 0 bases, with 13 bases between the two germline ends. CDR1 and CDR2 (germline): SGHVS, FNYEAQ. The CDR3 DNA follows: TGTGCCAGCAGCACCTGCTCAGGGGTGAACACTGAAGCTTTCTTT. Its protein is CASSTCSGVNTEAFF.

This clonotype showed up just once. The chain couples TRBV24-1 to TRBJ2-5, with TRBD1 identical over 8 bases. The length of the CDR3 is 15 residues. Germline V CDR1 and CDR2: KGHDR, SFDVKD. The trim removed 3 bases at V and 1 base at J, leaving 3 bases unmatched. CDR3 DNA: TGTGCCACCAGTGATCGACAGGGGACCCAAGAGACCCAGTACTTC. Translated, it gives CATSDRQGTQETQYF.

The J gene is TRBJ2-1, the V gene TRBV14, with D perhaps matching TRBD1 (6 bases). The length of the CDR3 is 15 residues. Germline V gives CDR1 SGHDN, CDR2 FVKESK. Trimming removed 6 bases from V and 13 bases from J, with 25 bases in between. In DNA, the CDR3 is TGTGCCAGCAGTTGGGGGACCGCTACAGGGAAGGATCAGTTCTTC. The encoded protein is CASSWGTATGKDQFF.

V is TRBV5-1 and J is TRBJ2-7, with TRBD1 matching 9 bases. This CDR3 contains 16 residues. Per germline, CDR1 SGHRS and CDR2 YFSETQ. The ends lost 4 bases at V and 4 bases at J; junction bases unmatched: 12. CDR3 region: CASSILPGQGVYEQYF. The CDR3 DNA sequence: TGCGCCAGCAGCATCCTTCCGGGACAGGGCGTATACGAGCAGTACTTC. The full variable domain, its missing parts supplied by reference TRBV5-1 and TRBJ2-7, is KAGVTQTPRYLIKTRGQQVTLSCSPISGHRSVSWYQQTPGQGLQFLFEYFSETQRNKGNFPGRFSGRQFSNSRSEMNVSTLELGDSALYLCASSILPGQGVYEQYFGPGTRLTVT.

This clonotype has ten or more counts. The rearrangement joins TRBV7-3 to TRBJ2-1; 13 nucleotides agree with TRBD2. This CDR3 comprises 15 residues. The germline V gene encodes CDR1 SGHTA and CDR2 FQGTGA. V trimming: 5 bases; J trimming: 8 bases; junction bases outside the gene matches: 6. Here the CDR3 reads CASSPGTSGVHEQFF. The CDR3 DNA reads TGTGCCAGCAGCCCAGGGACTAGCGGGGTACATGAGCAGTTCTTC.

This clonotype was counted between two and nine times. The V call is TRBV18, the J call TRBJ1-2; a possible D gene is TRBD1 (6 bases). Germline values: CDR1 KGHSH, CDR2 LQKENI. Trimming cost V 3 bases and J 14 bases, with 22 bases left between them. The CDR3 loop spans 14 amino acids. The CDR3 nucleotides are TGTGCCAGCTCACCCGGGGGGGGCACCCCCATCGGTACCTTC. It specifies CASSPGGGTPIGTF.